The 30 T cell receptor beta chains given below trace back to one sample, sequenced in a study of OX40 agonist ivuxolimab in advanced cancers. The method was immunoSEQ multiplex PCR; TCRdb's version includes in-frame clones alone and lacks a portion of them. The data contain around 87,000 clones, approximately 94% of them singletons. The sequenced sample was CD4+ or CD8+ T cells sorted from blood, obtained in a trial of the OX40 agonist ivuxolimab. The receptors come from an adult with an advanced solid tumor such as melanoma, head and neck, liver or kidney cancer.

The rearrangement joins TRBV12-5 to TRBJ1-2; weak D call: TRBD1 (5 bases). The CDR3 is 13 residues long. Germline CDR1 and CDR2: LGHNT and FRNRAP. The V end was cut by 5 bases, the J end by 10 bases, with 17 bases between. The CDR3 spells CASGVGRRNDYTF. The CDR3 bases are TGTGCTAGTGGTGTGGGACGTCGAAATGACTACACCTTC.

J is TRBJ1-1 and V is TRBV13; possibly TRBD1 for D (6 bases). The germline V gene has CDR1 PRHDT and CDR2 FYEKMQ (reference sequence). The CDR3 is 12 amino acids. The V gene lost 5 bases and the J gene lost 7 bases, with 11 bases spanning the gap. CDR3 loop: CASSPGQYEAFF. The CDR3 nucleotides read TGTGCCAGCAGCCCAGGACAGTATGAAGCTTTCTTT.

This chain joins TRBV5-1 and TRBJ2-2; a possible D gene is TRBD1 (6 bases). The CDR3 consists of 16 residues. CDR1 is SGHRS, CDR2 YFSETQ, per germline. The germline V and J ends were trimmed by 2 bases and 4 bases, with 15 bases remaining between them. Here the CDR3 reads CASSFPHNRVTGELFF. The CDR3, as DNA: TGCGCCAGCAGCTTCCCCCACAACAGGGTCACCGGGGAGCTGTTTTTT. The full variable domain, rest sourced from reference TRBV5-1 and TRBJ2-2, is KAGVTQTPRYLIKTRGQQVTLSCSPISGHRSVSWYQQTPGQGLQFLFEYFSETQRNKGNFPGRFSGRQFSNSRSEMNVSTLELGDSALYLCASSFPHNRVTGELFFGEGSRLTVL.

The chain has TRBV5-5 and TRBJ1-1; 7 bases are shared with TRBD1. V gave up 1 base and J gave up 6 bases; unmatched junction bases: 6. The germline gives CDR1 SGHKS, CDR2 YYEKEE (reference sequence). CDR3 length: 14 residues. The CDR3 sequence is CASSLLRQGPEAFF. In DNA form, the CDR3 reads TGTGCCAGCAGCTTGCTTCGACAGGGCCCTGAAGCTTTCTTT.

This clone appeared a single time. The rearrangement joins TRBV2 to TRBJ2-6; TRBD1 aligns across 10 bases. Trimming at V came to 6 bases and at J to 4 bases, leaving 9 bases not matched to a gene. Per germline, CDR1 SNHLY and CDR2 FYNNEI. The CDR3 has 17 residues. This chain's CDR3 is CASRWDRGSSGANVLTF. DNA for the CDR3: TGTGCCAGCAGGTGGGACAGGGGAAGCTCCGGGGCCAACGTCCTGACTTTC.

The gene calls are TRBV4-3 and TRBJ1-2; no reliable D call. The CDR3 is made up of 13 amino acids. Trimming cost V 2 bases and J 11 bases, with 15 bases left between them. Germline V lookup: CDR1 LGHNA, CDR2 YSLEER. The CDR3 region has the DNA TGCGCCAGCAGCCAAAGCGTGAAGGGTGGGTACACCTTC. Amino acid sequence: CASSQSVKGGYTF.

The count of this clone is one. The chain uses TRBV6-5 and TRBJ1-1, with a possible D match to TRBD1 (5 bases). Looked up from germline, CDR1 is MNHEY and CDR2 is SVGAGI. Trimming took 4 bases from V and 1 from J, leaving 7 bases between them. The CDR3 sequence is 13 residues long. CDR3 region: CASSFQGNTEAFF. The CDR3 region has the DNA TGTGCCAGCAGTTTTCAGGGGAACACTGAAGCTTTCTTT.

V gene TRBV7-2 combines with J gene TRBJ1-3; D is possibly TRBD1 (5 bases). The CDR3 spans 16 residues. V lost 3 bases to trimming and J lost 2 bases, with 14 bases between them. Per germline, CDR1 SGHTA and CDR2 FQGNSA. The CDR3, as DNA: TGTGCCAGCAGCTTTTTCGGACGGGGACCTGGAAACACCATATATTTT. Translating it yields CASSFFGRGPGNTIYF.

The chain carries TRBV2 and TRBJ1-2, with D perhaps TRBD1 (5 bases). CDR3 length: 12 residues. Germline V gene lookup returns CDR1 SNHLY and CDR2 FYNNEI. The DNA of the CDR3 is TGTGGGGAAGGGGATAATTGGAATGGCTACACCTTC. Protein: CGEGDNWNGYTF.

CDR3 sequence (DNA): TGTGCCAGCAGTCCACTCGCCTCTGGGGCCAACGTCCTGACTTTC. Translation: CASSPLASGANVLTF. The chain is built from TRBV6-1 and TRBJ2-6, with no clear D. The length of the CDR3 is 15 residues. Germline CDR1 is MNHNS and CDR2 is SASEGT. Trimming removed 5 bases at V and 0 bases at J, with 8 bases between.

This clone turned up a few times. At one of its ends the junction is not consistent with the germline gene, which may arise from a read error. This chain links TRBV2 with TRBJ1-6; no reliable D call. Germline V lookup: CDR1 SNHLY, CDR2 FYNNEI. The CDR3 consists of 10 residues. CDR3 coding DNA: TGTGCCAGCAGTGTTCTCGGCCTGGCATTT. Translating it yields CASSVLGLAF.

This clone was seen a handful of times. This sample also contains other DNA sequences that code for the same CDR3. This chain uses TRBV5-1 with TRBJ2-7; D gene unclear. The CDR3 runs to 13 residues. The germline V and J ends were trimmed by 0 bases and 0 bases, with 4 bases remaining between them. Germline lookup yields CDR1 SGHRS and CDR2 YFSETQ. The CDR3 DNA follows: TGCGCCAGCAGCTTGGGGAGCTCCTACGAGCAGTACTTC. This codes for CASSLGSSYEQYF.

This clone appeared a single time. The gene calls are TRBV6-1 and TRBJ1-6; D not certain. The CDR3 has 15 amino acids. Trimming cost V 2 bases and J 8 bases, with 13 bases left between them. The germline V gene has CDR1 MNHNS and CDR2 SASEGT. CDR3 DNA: TGTGCCAGCAGTGAATACCAGGTTGGGGATTCACCCCTCCACTTT. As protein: CASSEYQVGDSPLHF.

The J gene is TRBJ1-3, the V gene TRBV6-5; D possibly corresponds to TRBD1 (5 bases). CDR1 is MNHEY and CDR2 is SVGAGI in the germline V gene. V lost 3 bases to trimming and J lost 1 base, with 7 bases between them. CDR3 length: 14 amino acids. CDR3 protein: CASSYDSSGNTIYF. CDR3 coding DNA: TGTGCCAGCAGTTATGACAGTTCTGGAAACACCATATATTTT.

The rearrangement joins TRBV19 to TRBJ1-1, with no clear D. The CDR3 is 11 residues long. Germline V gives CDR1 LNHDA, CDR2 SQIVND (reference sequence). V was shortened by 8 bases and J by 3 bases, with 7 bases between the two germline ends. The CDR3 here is CASESYTEAFF. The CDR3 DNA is TGTGCCAGTGAGTCGTACACTGAAGCTTTCTTT.

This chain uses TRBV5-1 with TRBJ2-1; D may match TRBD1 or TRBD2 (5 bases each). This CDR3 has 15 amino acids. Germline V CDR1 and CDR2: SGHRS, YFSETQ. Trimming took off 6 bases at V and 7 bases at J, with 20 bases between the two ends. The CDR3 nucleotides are TGCGCCAGCAACCCAACCCCGGGACCACGGAATGAGCAGTTCTTC. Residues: CASNPTPGPRNEQFF.

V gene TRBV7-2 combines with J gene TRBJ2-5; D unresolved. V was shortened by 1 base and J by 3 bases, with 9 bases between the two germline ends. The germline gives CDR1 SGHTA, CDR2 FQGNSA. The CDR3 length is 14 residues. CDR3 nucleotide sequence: TGTGCCAGCAGCTTAGTAGGGCTTGAAGAGACCCAGTACTTC. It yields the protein CASSLVGLEETQYF.

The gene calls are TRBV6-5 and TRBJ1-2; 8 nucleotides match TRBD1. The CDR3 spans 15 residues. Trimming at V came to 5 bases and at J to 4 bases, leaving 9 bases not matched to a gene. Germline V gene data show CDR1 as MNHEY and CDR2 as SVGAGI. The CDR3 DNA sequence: TGTGCCAGCAGTAGACTACAGGGGGAGGGCTATGGCTACACCTTC. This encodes CASSRLQGEGYGYTF.

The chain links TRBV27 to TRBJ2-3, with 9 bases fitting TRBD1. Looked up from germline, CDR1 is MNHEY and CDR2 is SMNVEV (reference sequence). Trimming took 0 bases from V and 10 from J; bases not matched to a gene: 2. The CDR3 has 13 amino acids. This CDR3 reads CASSLSWDRAQYF. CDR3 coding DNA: TGTGCCAGCAGTTTATCGTGGGACAGGGCGCAGTATTTT.

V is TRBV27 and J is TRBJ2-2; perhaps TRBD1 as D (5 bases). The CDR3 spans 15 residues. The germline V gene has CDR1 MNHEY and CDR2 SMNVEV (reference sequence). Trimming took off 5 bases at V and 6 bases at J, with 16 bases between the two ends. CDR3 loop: CASSTITGPAGELFF. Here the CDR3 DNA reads TGTGCCAGCAGTACAATTACAGGTCCGGCCGGGGAGCTGTTTTTT.

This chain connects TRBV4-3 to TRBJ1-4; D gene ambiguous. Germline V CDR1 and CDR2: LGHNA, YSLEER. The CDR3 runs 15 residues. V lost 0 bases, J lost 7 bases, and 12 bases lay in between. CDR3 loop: CASSQDLVRPEKLFF. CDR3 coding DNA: TGCGCCAGCAGCCAAGATTTGGTTAGGCCTGAAAAACTGTTTTTT.

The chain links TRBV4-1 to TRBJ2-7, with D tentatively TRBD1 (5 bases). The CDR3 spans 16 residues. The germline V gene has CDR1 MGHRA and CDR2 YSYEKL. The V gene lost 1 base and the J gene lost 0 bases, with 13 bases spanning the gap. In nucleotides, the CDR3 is TGCGCCAGCAGCCAAGTGGGGCGGTCGGTCTCCTACGAGCAGTACTTC. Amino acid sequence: CASSQVGRSVSYEQYF.

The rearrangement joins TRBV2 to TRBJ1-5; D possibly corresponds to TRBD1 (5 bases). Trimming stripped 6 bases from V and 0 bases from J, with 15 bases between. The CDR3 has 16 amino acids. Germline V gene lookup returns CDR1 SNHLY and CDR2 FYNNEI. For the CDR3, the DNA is TGTGCCAGCAGAAGTTCGGGGGGGTATAGCAATCAGCCCCAGCATTTT. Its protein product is CASRSSGGYSNQPQHF.

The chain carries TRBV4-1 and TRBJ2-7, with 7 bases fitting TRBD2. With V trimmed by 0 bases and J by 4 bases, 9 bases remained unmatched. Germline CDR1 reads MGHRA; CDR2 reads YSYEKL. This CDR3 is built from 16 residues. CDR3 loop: CASSQDLAEPLYEQYF. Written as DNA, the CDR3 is TGCGCCAGCAGCCAAGATCTAGCGGAACCCTTATACGAGCAGTACTTC.

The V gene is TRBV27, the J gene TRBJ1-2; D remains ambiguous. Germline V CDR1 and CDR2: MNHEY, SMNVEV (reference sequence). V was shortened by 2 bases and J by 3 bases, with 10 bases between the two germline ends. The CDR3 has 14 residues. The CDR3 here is CASSLKGRDYGYTF. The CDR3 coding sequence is TGTGCCAGCAGTTTAAAAGGGCGCGACTATGGCTACACCTTC.

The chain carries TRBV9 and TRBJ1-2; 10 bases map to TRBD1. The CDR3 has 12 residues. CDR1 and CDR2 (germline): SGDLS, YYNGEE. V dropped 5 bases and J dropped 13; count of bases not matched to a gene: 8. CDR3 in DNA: TGTGCCAGCAGGCCGGGACAGGGGCTAAGCACCTTC. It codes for CASRPGQGLSTF. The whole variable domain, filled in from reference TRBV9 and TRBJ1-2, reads DSGVTQTPKHLITATGQRVTLRCSPRSGDLSVYWYQQSLDQGLQFLIQYYNGEERAKGNILERFSAQQFPDLHSELNLSSLELGDSALYFCASRPGQGLSTFGSGTRLTVV.

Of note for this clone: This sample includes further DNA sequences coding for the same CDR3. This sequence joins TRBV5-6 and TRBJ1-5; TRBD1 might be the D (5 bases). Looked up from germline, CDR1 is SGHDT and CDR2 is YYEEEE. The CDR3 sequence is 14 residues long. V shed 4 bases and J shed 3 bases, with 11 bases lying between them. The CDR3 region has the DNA TGTGCCAGCAGCCTCGGACAATTCAATCAGCCCCAGCATTTT. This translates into CASSLGQFNQPQHF.

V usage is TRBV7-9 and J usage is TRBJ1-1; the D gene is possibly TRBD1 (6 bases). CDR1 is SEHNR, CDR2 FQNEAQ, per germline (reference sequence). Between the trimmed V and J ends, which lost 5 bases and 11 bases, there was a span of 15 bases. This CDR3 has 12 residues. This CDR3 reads CASSGDGGGAFF. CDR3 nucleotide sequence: TGTGCCAGCAGCGGCGACGGAGGGGGTGCTTTCTTT.

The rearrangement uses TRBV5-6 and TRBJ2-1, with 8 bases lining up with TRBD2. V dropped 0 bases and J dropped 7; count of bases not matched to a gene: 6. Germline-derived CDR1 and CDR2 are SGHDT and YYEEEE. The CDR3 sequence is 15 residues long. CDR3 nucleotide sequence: TGTGCCAGCAGCTTGGAGCGGGGGATGGAGAATGAGCAGTTCTTC. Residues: CASSLERGMENEQFF.

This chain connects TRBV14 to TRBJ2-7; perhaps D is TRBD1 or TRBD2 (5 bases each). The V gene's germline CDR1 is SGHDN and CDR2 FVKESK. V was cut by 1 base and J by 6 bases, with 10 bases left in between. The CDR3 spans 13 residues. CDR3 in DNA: TGTGCCAGCAGCCAAGGCAGGGACGGCGAGCAGTACTTC. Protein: CASSQGRDGEQYF.